The rows below give T cell receptor beta chains drawn from one sample of a study of blood T cell repertoires in COVID-19. Assay used: immunoSEQ multiplex PCR; TCRdb lists only in-frame clones, some missing. The sample holds around 200,000 clones, around 90% seen once. The sample comprised peripheral blood. The receptors originated from a man between 45 and 60 years old with acute or convalescent COVID-19. The CDR3 runs from the conserved cysteine through the conserved F or W. The D gene is left open where the match is weak. Clone size is given for some rows only: seen once, a few or many times, or a class if the clone is expanded.

j_call | d_call | clone_size | v_call | cdr3_aa | cdr3_nt
TRBJ1-2 | TRBD1 | . | TRBV28 | CASSPDRDIYGYTF | TGTGCCAGCAGTCCGGACAGGGACATCTATGGCTACACCTTC
TRBJ2-5 | . | few | TRBV10-3 | CAISDPTYQETQYF | TGTGCCATCAGTGACCCGACATACCAAGAGACCCAGTACTTC
TRBJ1-6 | . | . | TRBV3-1/TRBV3-2 | CASSQGQNNSPLHF | TGTGCCAGCAGCCAGGGGCAGAACAATTCACCCCTCCACTTT
TRBJ1-5 | . | . | TRBV27 | CASSFNVGNQPQHF | TGTGCCAGCAGTTTTAATGTAGGCAATCAGCCCCAGCATTTT
TRBJ1-1 | . | . | TRBV29-1 | CSVAPARGGSVNTEAFF | TGCAGCGTTGCACCCGCTCGGGGGGGGTCTGTGAACACTGAAGCTTTCTTT
TRBJ2-5 | TRBD2 | . | TRBV5-1 | CASGVAGEGETQYF | TGCGCCAGCGGAGTAGCGGGAGAGGGGGAGACCCAGTACTTC
TRBJ1-6 | TRBD1 | . | TRBV3-1/TRBV3-2 | CASSQEGQGVGSPLHF | TGTGCCAGCAGCCAAGAGGGACAGGGGGTAGGATCACCCCTCCACTTT
TRBJ1-6 | TRBD1 | . | TRBV6-1 | CASSERTGRGSPLHF | TGTGCCAGCAGTGAACGGACAGGGAGAGGTTCACCCCTCCACTTT
TRBJ2-7 | TRBD2 | few | TRBV5-1 | CASSLLGLAGYEQYF | TGCGCCAGCAGCTTGCTGGGACTAGCGGGATATGAGCAGTACTTC
TRBJ2-7 | TRBD2 | . | TRBV28 | CASSFASGSGEQYF | TGTGCCAGCAGTTTTGCTAGCGGGAGCGGTGAGCAGTACTTC
TRBJ2-2 | . | . | TRBV5-4 | CASSSGGPATGELFF | TGTGCCAGCAGCTCAGGAGGGCCAGCCACCGGGGAGCTGTTTTTT
TRBJ1-1 | TRBD1 | . | TRBV18 | CASSPPNTGVNTEAFF | TGTGCCAGCTCACCACCGAACACAGGGGTTAACACTGAAGCTTTCTTT
TRBJ1-4 | . | . | TRBV7-6 | CASSLDEGWGEKLFF | TGTGCCAGCAGCTTAGACGAGGGATGGGGTGAAAAACTGTTTTTT
TRBJ1-5 | . | . | TRBV6-6 | CASSSRAGLANQPQHF | TGTGCCAGCAGCTCTCGGGCGGGCCTAGCAAATCAGCCCCAGCATTTT
TRBJ2-2 | TRBD1 | few | TRBV18 | CASSPGTGMRELFF | TGTGCCAGCTCACCCGGGACAGGGATGAGGGAGCTGTTTTTT
TRBJ2-7 | . | . | TRBV11-1 | CASSLAVRVREQYEQYF | TGTGCCAGCAGCTTAGCGGTAAGGGTGCGGGAACAGTACGAGCAGTACTTC
TRBJ2-5 | TRBD1 | . | TRBV6-1 | CASSAPGQGIGETQYF | TGTGCCAGCAGTGCCCCGGGACAGGGGATAGGAGAGACCCAGTACTTC
TRBJ1-2 | . | once | TRBV27 | CASSSPAQGGYTF | TGTGCCAGCAGTTCCCCCGCGCAGGGAGGCTACACCTTC
TRBJ1-4 | . | . | TRBV28 | CASSWGGINEKLFF | TGTGCCAGCAGTTGGGGCGGAATTAATGAAAAACTGTTTTTT
TRBJ1-5 | TRBD1 | . | TRBV28 | CASSTDRGYVQPQHF | TGTGCCAGCAGTACGGACAGGGGGTATGTCCAGCCCCAGCATTTT
TRBJ2-5 | TRBD2 | . | TRBV10-3 | CAIRFGRDETQYF | TGTGCCATCAGATTCGGGAGGGATGAGACCCAGTACTTC
TRBJ1-1 | . | . | TRBV9 | CARLEDRGTEAFF | TGTGCCAGACTAGAAGACCGGGGCACTGAAGCTTTCTTT
TRBJ1-2 | TRBD1 | once | TRBV19 | CASSPPTGQGARGYGYTF | TGTGCCAGTAGTCCCCCCACGGGACAGGGGGCGCGCGGCTATGGCTACACCTTC
TRBJ2-5 | . | . | TRBV6-5 | CASSYHRPGYF | TGTGCCAGCAGTTACCACCGGCCAGGTTACTTC
TRBJ2-1 | TRBD2 | . | TRBV19 | CASSKTSRLDEQFF | TGTGCCAGTAGTAAGACTAGCAGATTGGATGAGCAGTTCTTC
TRBJ2-1 | . | once | TRBV27 | CASSRGQPNEQFF | TGTGCCAGCAGTCGCGGACAACCCAATGAGCAGTTCTTC
TRBJ1-6 | TRBD1 | . | TRBV7-2 | CASSDRVANKLNNSPLHF | TGTGCCAGCAGCGACAGGGTTGCGAACAAACTGAATAATTCACCCCTCCACTTT
TRBJ2-7 | . | . | TRBV12-3/TRBV12-4 | CASSLGRAYEQYF | TGTGCCAGCAGTTTGGGCAGGGCCTACGAGCAGTACTTC
TRBJ2-1 | . | . | TRBV12-5 | CASGLVRDGKGLGENEQFF | TGTGCTAGTGGTTTGGTACGCGACGGCAAAGGACTTGGAGAGAATGAGCAGTTCTTC
TRBJ2-3 | TRBD1 | . | TRBV19 | CASRPTGLTDTQYF | TGTGCCAGTAGACCGACAGGGCTGACAGATACGCAGTATTTT
TRBJ2-1 | . | . | TRBV7-2 | CASSFPPTGDYEQFF | TGTGCCAGCAGCTTTCCCCCGACAGGCGACTATGAGCAGTTCTTC